A single sample gave rise to the 2 T cell receptor beta chains below, sequenced in a study of blood T cell repertoires in COVID-19. The data were produced by immunoSEQ multiplex PCR, yet TCRdb's version contains in-frame clones alone and is incomplete. This sample yields about 140,000 clones, of which around 81% are seen a single time; around 8% belongs to the top ten. Source material: peripheral blood. Receptor source: a human donor in a cohort sampled during active COVID-19.

The V and J genes are TRBV2 and TRBJ2-3; 14 nucleotides align to TRBD2. This CDR3 contains 15 residues. Trimming took 8 bases from V and 4 from J; bases not matched to a gene: 5. Per germline, CDR1 SNHLY and CDR2 FYNNEI. The CDR3 loop reads CASGLAGGGPDTQYF. The CDR3 DNA is TGTGCCAGCGGACTAGCGGGGGGCGGGCCAGATACGCAGTATTTT.

In the case of this clone: Other nucleotide sequences from this sample produce the same CDR3. The chain recombines TRBV24-1 with TRBJ2-1; TRBD2 aligns across 7 bases. V lost 1 base, J lost 4 bases, and 3 bases stayed unmatched. The germline V gene encodes CDR1 KGHDR and CDR2 SFDVKD. This CDR3 has 15 residues. CDR3 DNA sequence: TGTGCCACCAGTGATTTAAGCGGGACGTACAATGAGCAGTTCTTC. Protein: CATSDLSGTYNEQFF.